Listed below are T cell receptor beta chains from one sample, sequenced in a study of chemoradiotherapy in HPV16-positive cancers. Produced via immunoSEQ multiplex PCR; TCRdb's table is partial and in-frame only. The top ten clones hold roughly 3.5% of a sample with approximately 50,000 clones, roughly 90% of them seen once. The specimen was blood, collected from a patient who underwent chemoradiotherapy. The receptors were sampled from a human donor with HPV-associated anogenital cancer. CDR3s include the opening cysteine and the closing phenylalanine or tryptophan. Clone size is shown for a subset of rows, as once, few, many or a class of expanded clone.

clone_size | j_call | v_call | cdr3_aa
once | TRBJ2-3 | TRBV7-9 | CASGVGGSGGKGDTQYF
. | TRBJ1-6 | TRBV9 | CASSVNDRGGSPLHF
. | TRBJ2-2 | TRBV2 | CASRQFTSGGGTGELFF
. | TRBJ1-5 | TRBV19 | CASSSHWRGTDNQPQHF
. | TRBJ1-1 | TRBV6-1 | CASSLTVLNTEAFF
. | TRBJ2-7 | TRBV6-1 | CASSPAGHEQYF
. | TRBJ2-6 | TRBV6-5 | CASSFYSSGANVLTF
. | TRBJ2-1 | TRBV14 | CASSLTHGGTRGQFF
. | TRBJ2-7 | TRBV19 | CASSIRFGDPYEQYF
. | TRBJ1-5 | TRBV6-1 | CASSEGSKGNQPQHF
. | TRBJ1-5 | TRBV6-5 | CASSYSTRNQPQHF
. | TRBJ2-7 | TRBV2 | CASSKSSYEQYF
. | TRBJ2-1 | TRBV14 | CASSQRASGGANEQFF
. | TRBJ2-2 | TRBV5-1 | CASSFLAGNTGELFF
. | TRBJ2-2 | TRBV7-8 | CASSSFAGELFF
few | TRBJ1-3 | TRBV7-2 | CASSLLAGNTIYF
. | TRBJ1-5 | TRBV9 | CASSVDAQPQHF
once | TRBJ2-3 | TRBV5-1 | CASSAGLAGVTDTQYF
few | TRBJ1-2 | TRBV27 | CASSGSDTGNYGYTF
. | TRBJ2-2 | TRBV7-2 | CASKLQGNTGELFF
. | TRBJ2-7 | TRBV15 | CATSRGPGQGPGEQYF
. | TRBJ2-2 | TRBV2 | CASSEQQVKTGELFF
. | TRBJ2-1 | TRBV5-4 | CASSPPGTSGINEQFF
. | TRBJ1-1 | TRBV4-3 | CASSQDEVPGTEAFF
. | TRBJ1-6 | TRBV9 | CASSPGGRFSPLHF
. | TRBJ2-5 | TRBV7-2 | CASSPRGGETQYF
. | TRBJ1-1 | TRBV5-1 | CASSLEGGNTEAFF
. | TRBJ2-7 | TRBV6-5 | CASTKGGGPNEQYF
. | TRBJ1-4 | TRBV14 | CASSQRPGGDLSNEKLFF
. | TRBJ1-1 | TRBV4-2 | CASSQDLRGNTEAFF
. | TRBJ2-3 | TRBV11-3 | CASSPGGSGDTQYF
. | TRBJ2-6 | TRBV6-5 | CASKGVGANVLTF
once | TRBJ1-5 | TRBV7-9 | CASSPLGSSIQPQHF
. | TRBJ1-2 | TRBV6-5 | CASSSGQLYGYTF
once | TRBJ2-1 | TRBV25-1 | CASRMSGLASNEQFF
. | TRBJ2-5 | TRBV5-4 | CASSLGTSSPQETQYF
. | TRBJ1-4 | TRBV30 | CAWGPLGQPNEKLFF
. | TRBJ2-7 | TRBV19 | CASSIDPTGYEQYF
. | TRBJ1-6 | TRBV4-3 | CASSQGAANSPLHF
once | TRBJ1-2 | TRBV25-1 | CASSEYRVGYTF
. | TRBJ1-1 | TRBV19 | CASSPPGPMNTEAFF
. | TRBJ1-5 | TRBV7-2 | CASSFYSNQPQHF
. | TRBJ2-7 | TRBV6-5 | CASSPETGFEQYF
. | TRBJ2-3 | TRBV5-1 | CASSFAGPSTDTQYF
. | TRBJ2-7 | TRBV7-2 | CASSLAGKGYEQYF
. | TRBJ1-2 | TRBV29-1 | CSVEQNYGYTF
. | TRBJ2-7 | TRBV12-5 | CASGTAVGTGVYEQYF